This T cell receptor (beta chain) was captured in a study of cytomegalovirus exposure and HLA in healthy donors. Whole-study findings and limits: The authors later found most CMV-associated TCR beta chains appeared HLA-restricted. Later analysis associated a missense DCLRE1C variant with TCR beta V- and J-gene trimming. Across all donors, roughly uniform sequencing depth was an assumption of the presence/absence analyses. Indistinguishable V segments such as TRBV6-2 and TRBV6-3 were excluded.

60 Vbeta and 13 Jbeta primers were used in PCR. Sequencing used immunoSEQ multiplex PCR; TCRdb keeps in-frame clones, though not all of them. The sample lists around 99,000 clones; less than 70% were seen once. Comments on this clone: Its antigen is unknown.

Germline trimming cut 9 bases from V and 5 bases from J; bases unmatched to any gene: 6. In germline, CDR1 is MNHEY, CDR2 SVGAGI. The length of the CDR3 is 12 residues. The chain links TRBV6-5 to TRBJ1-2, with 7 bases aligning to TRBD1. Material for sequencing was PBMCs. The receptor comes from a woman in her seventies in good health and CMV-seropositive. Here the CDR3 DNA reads TGTGCCAGTGGGGACAGACTATATGGCTACACCTTC. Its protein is CASGDRLYGYTF.